The 11 T cell receptor beta chains below come from one sample, sequenced in a study of CD8 T cells in Susac syndrome. Reverse transcription of roughly 0.45 to 1 ug RNA used random hexamers. TCRdb independently ran MiXCR on the immunoSEQ multiplex PCR reads; one entry per CDR3 protein. Here the sample spans 200,000 to 300,000 distinct CDR3 sequences, 90% to 97% being singletons. Sample: CD4+ T cells from PBMCs. The source is a human donor with Susac syndrome.

V usage is TRBV18 and J usage is TRBJ2-7; D not certain. Trimming took off 3 bases at V and 3 bases at J, with 21 bases between the two ends. This CDR3 spans 17 amino acids. Looked up from germline, CDR1 is KGHSH and CDR2 is LQKENI. The CDR3 loop reads CASSPVGAALTNYEQYF. CDR3 bases: TGTGCCAGCTCACCTGTGGGCGCGGCTCTGACCAACTACGAGCAGTACTTC. Using reference TRBV18 and TRBJ2-7 for the parts outside the CDR3, the full variable domain is NAGVMQNPRHLVRRRGQEARLRCSPMKGHSHVYWYRQLPEEGLKFMVYLQKENIIDESGMPKERFSAEFPKEGPSILRIQQVVRGDSAAYFCASSPVGAALTNYEQYFGPGTRLTVT.

The rearrangement uses TRBV7-8 and TRBJ2-3; TRBD1 might be the D (6 bases). Germline CDR1 SGHVS, CDR2 FQNEAQ. There are 17 residues in the CDR3. V lost 7 bases, J lost 0 bases, and 20 bases lay in between. CDR3: CASISTGRTASTDTQYF. The CDR3 bases are TGTGCCAGCATCTCGACGGGAAGGACAGCAAGCACAGATACGCAGTATTTT.

The chain couples TRBV29-1 to TRBJ1-2; no firm D call. The CDR3 spans 14 residues. Germline loops: CDR1 SQVTM, CDR2 ANQGSEA. Trimming removed 1 base from V and 7 bases from J, with 16 bases in between. Here the CDR3 DNA reads TGCAGCGTTGAAGTCGGGATAACACAAGCTGGCTACACCTTC. It is translated as CSVEVGITQAGYTF.

The CDR3 spells CASGKGAGYNEQFF. The CDR3 nucleotides read TGTGCCAGCGGTAAGGGGGCGGGGTACAATGAGCAGTTCTTC. This chain links TRBV3-1 with TRBJ2-1, with D possibly matching TRBD1 (7 bases). Between the trimmed V and J ends, which lost 8 bases and 4 bases, there was a span of 15 bases. The CDR3 covers 14 residues. The germline gives CDR1 LGHDT, CDR2 YNNKEL (reference sequence).

For the CDR3, the DNA is TGTGCCAGCAGCGTAGGTGCGGGAGCGGACTACAATGAGCAGTTCTTC. Translating it yields CASSVGAGADYNEQFF. V usage is TRBV9 and J usage is TRBJ2-1; 7 bases map to TRBD2. V was clipped by 0 bases and J by 3 bases; unmatched bases: 6. Germline loops: CDR1 SGDLS, CDR2 YYNGEE. The CDR3 length is 16 residues.

The V gene is TRBV30, the J gene TRBJ2-2, with 9 bases matching TRBD1. CDR3 length equals 13 residues. Germline V gene lookup returns CDR1 GTSNPN and CDR2 SVGIG (reference sequence). J was trimmed by 5 bases and V by 5 bases; bases with no gene match: 3. The CDR3 protein is CAWGTGSTGELFF. The CDR3 bases are TGTGCCTGGGGGACAGGGTCAACCGGGGAGCTGTTTTTT.

V and J are TRBV4-1 and TRBJ2-7, with D unresolved. Germline CDR1 MGHRA, CDR2 YSYEKL. The CDR3 is 16 amino acids. Trimming removed 1 base at V and 3 bases at J, with 16 bases between. Written as DNA, the CDR3 is TGCGCCAGCAGCCAAGGTCGAATTCTGCAAAACTACGAGCAGTACTTC. Translated: CASSQGRILQNYEQYF.

This chain links TRBV4-1 with TRBJ2-7; TRBD1 aligns across 7 bases. Germline lookup yields CDR1 MGHRA and CDR2 YSYEKL. The CDR3 is 15 amino acids. Trimming removed 4 bases from V and 3 bases from J; junction bases left unmatched: 9. CDR3 amino acids: CASSRLQGRDYEQYF. In nucleotides, the CDR3 is TGCGCCAGCAGCCGGCTACAGGGGAGAGACTACGAGCAGTACTTC.

The genes are TRBV4-1 and TRBJ2-4; tentatively, D is TRBD2 (6 bases). The CDR3 is 17 residues long. The V and J ends lost 4 bases and 6 bases respectively, with 22 bases between them. The germline gives CDR1 MGHRA, CDR2 YSYEKL. In DNA, the CDR3 is TGCGCCAGCAGCCGCGGGACGGTCCTTGACCGTGGAAACATTCAGTACTTC. This translates into CASSRGTVLDRGNIQYF.

The V and J genes are TRBV20-1 and TRBJ2-5, with D perhaps being TRBD1 or TRBD2 (5 bases each). V was trimmed by 6 bases and J by 1 base, leaving 12 bases between them. In germline, CDR1 is DFQATT, CDR2 SNEGSKA (reference sequence). The CDR3 covers 13 residues. CDR3 nucleotide sequence: TGCAGTGCAACGGGACCCCCCCAAGAGACCCAGTACTTC. Translating it yields CSATGPPQETQYF.

The CDR3, as DNA: TGCAGCGTTCGGACAGGGTACGGGTCAGATACGCAGTATTTT. This sequence encodes CSVRTGYGSDTQYF. V is TRBV29-1 and J is TRBJ2-3, with 8 bases lining up with TRBD1. Trimming removed 5 bases from V and 4 bases from J; junction bases left unmatched: 8. Germline V CDR1 and CDR2: SQVTM, ANQGSEA. The CDR3 spans 14 residues.